The sequence of this TCR beta chain was determined in a study of blood T cells in healthy people across ages. Study-wide points: A roughly linear age-dependent decrease characterized TCR beta diversity per million T cells. The study regarded diversity estimates from one million T cells as underestimates. Reliance upon unsorted PBMCs precluded definitive naive versus antigen-experienced comparison.

A sample-barcoded 5' primer and a J-beta primer mix were used in a second PCR of about 7 to 12 cycles. Carrying 12 random nucleotides, a template-switch adaptor labeled each individual cDNA molecule. TCRdb fed the 5' RACE reads into MiXCR, producing one record per CDR3 protein. Of roughly 680,000 distinct CDR3 sequences listed, 40% to 65% are singletons. A remark on this clonotype: Its specificity is unknown.

CDR3 length equals 16 residues. Per the germline V gene, CDR1 is SGHRS and CDR2 is YFSETQ. V was cut by 0 bases and J by 2 bases, with 13 bases left in between. The TCR comes from a woman aged 80 or older in good health. The sequencing sample was made of blood. This chain links TRBV5-1 with TRBJ2-3; D gene ambiguous. CDR3 amino acids: CASSLGSHDFTDTQYF. CDR3 DNA: TGCGCCAGCAGCTTGGGGTCTCATGATTTCACAGATACGCAGTATTTT.